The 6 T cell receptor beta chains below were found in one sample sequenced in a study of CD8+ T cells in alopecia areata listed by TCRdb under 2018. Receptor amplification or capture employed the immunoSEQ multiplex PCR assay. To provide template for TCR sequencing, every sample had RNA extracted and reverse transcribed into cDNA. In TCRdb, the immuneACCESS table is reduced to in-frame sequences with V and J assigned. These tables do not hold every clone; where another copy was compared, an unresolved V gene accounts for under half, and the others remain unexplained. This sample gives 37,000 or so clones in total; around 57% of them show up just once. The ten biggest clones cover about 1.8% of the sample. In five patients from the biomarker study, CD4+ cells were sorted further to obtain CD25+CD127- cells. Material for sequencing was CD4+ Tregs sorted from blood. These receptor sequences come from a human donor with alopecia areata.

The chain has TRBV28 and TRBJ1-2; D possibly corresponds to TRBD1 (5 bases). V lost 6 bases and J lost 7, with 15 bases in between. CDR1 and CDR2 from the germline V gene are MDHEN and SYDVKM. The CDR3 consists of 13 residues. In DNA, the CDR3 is TGTGCCAGCAGGGAGCAGACAGTAGGTGGCTACACCTTC. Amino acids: CASREQTVGGYTF.

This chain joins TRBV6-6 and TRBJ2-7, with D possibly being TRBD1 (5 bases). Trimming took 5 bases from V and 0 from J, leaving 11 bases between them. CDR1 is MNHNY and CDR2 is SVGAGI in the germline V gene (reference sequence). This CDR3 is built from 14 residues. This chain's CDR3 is CASSPDSYSYEQYF. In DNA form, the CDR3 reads TGTGCCAGCAGTCCAGACAGCTACTCCTACGAGCAGTACTTC.

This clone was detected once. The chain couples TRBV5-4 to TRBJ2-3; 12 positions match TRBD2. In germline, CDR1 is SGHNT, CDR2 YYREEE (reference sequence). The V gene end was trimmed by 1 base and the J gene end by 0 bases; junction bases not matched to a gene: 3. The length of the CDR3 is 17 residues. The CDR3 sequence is CASSLLAGGPSTDTQYF. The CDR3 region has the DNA TGTGCCAGCAGCTTGCTAGCGGGGGGGCCTAGCACAGATACGCAGTATTTT.

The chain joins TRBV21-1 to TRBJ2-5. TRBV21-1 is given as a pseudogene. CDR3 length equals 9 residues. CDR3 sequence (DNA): TGTGCCAGCGCAGAGACCCAGTACTTC. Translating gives CASAETQYF.

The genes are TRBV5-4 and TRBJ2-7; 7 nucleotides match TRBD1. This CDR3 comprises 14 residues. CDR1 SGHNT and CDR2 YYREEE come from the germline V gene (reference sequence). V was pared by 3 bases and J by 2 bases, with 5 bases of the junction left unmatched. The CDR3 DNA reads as TGTGCCAGCAGCTCGTACAGGGGAACCTACGAGCAGTACTTC. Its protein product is CASSSYRGTYEQYF.

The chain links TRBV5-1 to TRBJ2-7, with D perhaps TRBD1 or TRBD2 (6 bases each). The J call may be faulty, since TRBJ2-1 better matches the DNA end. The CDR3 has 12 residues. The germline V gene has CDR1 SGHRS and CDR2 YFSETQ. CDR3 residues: CASKEGGHEQFF. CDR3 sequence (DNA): TGCGCCAGCAAGGAGGGGGGACATGAGCAGTTCTTC.